These 32 T cell receptor beta chains were all obtained from the same sample, sequenced in a study of T-cell reconstitution after alpha-beta-depleted transplantation in children. Unique molecular identifiers were incorporated into the prepared TCRbeta library. One entry per CDR3 protein results from TCRdb running MiXCR on the PCR reads. The sample shows approximately 630,000 distinct CDR3 sequences, about an eighth of them seen only once. This specimen consisted of PBMCs, obtained before TCRalphabeta/CD19-depleted stem cell transplant. The receptor source for this set is a girl aged 2 to 9 with congenital amegakaryocytic thrombocytopenia, due to receive a stem cell transplant.

The V and J genes are TRBV5-1 and TRBJ2-5, with a weak D call TRBD2 (5 bases). CDR3 length: 11 residues. CDR1 and CDR2 (germline): SGHRS, YFSETQ. The ends were cut back, 9 bases at V and 4 bases at J, with 10 bases in the middle. The CDR3 loop reads CATRRGETQYF. The CDR3 nucleotides are TGCGCCACGCGCCGGGGAGAGACCCAGTACTTC.

This clonotype was detected many times. The V gene is TRBV20-1, the J gene TRBJ2-1; D gene ambiguous. The V end lost 7 bases, the J end lost 0 bases, and 13 bases lay between the germline ends. Germline loops: CDR1 DFQATT, CDR2 SNEGSKA (reference sequence). The CDR3 is made up of 14 amino acids. The CDR3 loop reads CSVITGYSYNEQFF. The CDR3 DNA follows: TGCAGTGTAATTACGGGTTACTCCTACAATGAGCAGTTCTTC.

This chain links TRBV5-1 with TRBJ2-3, with D perhaps matching TRBD2 (6 bases). This CDR3 region has 18 residues. V lost 4 bases, J lost 5 bases, and 26 bases lay in between. Germline V gene data show CDR1 as SGHRS and CDR2 as YFSETQ. This CDR3 is CASSPLNLGGKIEDTQYF. The DNA of the CDR3 is TGCGCCAGCAGCCCACTGAATCTGGGCGGGAAAATTGAAGATACGCAGTATTTT.

Details on this clonotype: It may be a read error: a sequence one base away is much more abundant. The CDR3 loop is CASSESTQGADTQYF. The DNA for the CDR3 is TGCGCCAGCAGTGAGTCGACTCAGGGAGCAGATACGCAGTATTTT. This chain connects TRBV10-2 to TRBJ2-3; D may match TRBD1 or TRBD2 (5 bases each). The CDR3 sequence is 15 residues long. V was shortened by 0 bases and J by 4 bases, with 11 bases between the two germline ends. The V gene's germline CDR1 is WSHSY and CDR2 SAAADI.

CDR3 protein: CASKGGRRIGETQYF. For the CDR3, the DNA is TGTGCCAGCAAGGGGGGGAGACGGATTGGGGAGACCCAGTACTTC. The chain combines TRBV6-1 with TRBJ2-5; a possible D gene is TRBD2 (7 bases). Between the trimmed V and J ends, which lost 7 bases and 5 bases, there was a span of 20 bases. This CDR3 comprises 15 residues. The germline gives CDR1 MNHNS, CDR2 SASEGT.

In this sample, this clonotype turned up many times. V usage is TRBV20-1 and J usage is TRBJ2-3, with TRBD2 matching 7 bases. The length of the CDR3 is 15 residues. The germline CDR1 and CDR2 sequences are DFQATT and SNEGSKA (reference sequence). The trim removed 5 bases at V and 1 base at J, leaving 9 bases unmatched. In DNA form, the CDR3 reads TGCAGTGCTGTACTAGCGACCGGCCGCACAGATACGCAGTATTTT. As protein: CSAVLATGRTDTQYF.

The chain combines TRBV29-1 with TRBJ2-7; 7 bases fit TRBD1. This CDR3 region has 12 residues. CDR1 is SQVTM, CDR2 ANQGSEA, per germline. The trim removed 6 bases at V and 5 bases at J, leaving 7 bases unmatched. CDR3 amino acids: CSVVGTVHEQYF. The CDR3 region has the DNA TGCAGCGTCGTCGGGACAGTCCACGAGCAGTACTTC.

This clonotype showed up many times. The rearrangement joins TRBV28 to TRBJ2-3; unclear D gene. Germline CDR1 and CDR2: MDHEN and SYDVKM. CDR3 length: 10 amino acids. V lost 3 bases, J lost 6 bases, and 1 base lay in between. The CDR3 nucleotides read TGTGCCAGCAGTTTTGATACGCAGTATTTT. Translating it yields CASSFDTQYF.

V is TRBV14 and J is TRBJ2-2; D gene unclear. In germline, CDR1 is SGHDN, CDR2 FVKESK. With 0 bases removed from V and 3 bases from J, the gap between germline ends came to 2 bases. This CDR3 is built from 13 residues. Here the CDR3 DNA reads TGTGCCAGCAGCCAAGAATACACCGGGGAGCTGTTTTTT. Its translation: CASSQEYTGELFF.

This clonotype was observed many times. The chain joins TRBV7-9 to TRBJ1-1; D uncertain. Trimming removed 0 bases at V and 1 base at J, with 15 bases between. The CDR3 loop spans 17 amino acids. Germline V gene data show CDR1 as SEHNR and CDR2 as FQNEAQ (reference sequence). CDR3 sequence: CASSLARDIGGNTEAFF. Written as DNA, the CDR3 is TGTGCCAGCAGCTTAGCGAGAGACATTGGTGGGAACACTGAAGCTTTCTTT.

This clonotype was detected only a few times. J is TRBJ2-3 and V is TRBV18; TRBD2 aligns across 9 bases. CDR1 and CDR2 from the germline V gene are KGHSH and LQKENI. After removal of 2 bases from V and 2 bases from J, the junction contained 8 bases not matched to a gene. This CDR3 comprises 17 residues. The DNA of the CDR3 is TGTGCCAGCTCACCAGGGTTCGGCGGGAGGGCCACAGATACGCAGTATTTT. Its protein is CASSPGFGGRATDTQYF.

This clonotype was observed at least ten times. V gene TRBV12-3 or TRBV12-4 combines with J gene TRBJ2-2; D perhaps matches TRBD1 (6 bases). CDR3 length: 13 residues. The germline V and J ends were trimmed by 7 bases and 7 bases, with 13 bases remaining between them. The CDR3 loop is CASNRVRSGELFF. The CDR3, as DNA: TGTGCCAGCAACAGGGTTCGAAGCGGGGAGCTGTTTTTT.

In this sample, this clonotype turned up a few times. This chain uses TRBV5-1 with TRBJ2-2; 9 positions agree with TRBD1. The germline gives CDR1 SGHRS, CDR2 YFSETQ. The CDR3 sequence is 16 residues long. J was trimmed by 5 bases and V by 0 bases; bases with no gene match: 5. CDR3: CASSLAGTGFTGELFF. DNA of the CDR3: TGCGCCAGCAGCTTGGCCGGGACAGGGTTTACCGGGGAGCTGTTTTTT. Full variable domain (outside the CDR3, taken from reference TRBV5-1 and TRBJ2-2): KAGVTQTPRYLIKTRGQQVTLSCSPISGHRSVSWYQQTPGQGLQFLFEYFSETQRNKGNFPGRFSGRQFSNSRSEMNVSTLELGDSALYLCASSLAGTGFTGELFFGEGSRLTVL.

This clonotype was detected many times. The chain carries TRBV7-8 and TRBJ2-5; D ambiguous. Germline-derived CDR1 and CDR2 are SGHVS and FQNEAQ. V was cut by 3 bases and J by 5 bases, with 13 bases left in between. The CDR3 runs to 14 residues. CDR3 in amino acids: CASSFLLVRETQYF. In nucleotides, the CDR3 is TGTGCCAGCAGCTTCTTATTGGTTCGGGAGACCCAGTACTTC.

The chain has TRBV2 and TRBJ2-7; 7 nucleotides agree with TRBD2. This CDR3 comprises 13 residues. Trimming at V came to 11 bases and at J to 2 bases, leaving 9 bases not matched to a gene. Germline V lookup: CDR1 SNHLY, CDR2 FYNNEI. CDR3 sequence: CAVNGEGTYEQYF. In DNA, the CDR3 is TGTGCCGTCAACGGGGAGGGGACCTACGAGCAGTACTTC.

Many counts were recorded for this clonotype. The V and J genes are TRBV12-3 or TRBV12-4 and TRBJ2-1, with D perhaps given as TRBD1 or TRBD2 (6 bases each). This CDR3 contains 15 residues. V lost 7 bases to trimming and J lost 4 bases, with 17 bases between them. The CDR3 DNA reads TGTGCCAGCACCTGGGTTGGAGGGGGTTACAATGAGCAGTTCTTC. Protein sequence: CASTWVGGGYNEQFF.

The table lists this clonotype with many counts. The chain has TRBV7-2 and TRBJ1-2; D may be TRBD1 (5 bases). The CDR3 length is 14 residues. V lost 4 bases to trimming and J lost 8 bases, with 17 bases between them. Germline V lookup: CDR1 SGHTA, CDR2 FQGNSA. The DNA for the CDR3 is TGTGCCAGCAGCTCTAATCAGGGATCTAACGGCTACACCTTC. Amino acids: CASSSNQGSNGYTF.

Note on this clonotype: A much larger clone sits a single nucleotide away, making a read error possible. The chain employs TRBV20-1 and TRBJ2-3; D not certain. The end of the DNA aligns better with TRBJ1-5, so the J call may be wrong. This CDR3 comprises 12 residues. Germline V gene sequence: CDR1 DFQATT, CDR2 SNEGSKA (reference sequence). Written as DNA, the CDR3 is TGCAGTGCCCCTAGTGGTGCCGATACGCAGCATTTT. Amino acids: CSAPSGADTQHF.

This clonotype was observed once. The gene calls are TRBV28 and TRBJ2-1; a weak D match, TRBD2 (6 bases). Germline lookup yields CDR1 MDHEN and CDR2 SYDVKM. Trimming left V 3 bases short and J 9 bases short, with 24 bases between. The CDR3 has 17 residues. CDR3 in amino acids: CASSFPWAGNAIGEQFF. CDR3 bases: TGTGCCAGCAGTTTTCCTTGGGCGGGAAACGCAATCGGTGAGCAGTTCTTC.

This clonotype was counted only a few times. The chain couples TRBV29-1 to TRBJ2-7, with 8 bases lining up with TRBD1. The germline V gene has CDR1 SQVTM and CDR2 ANQGSEA. The ends lost 2 bases at V and 6 bases at J; junction bases unmatched: 9. This CDR3 is built from 14 residues. The chain's CDR3 is CSVEQGAQAAEQYF. The DNA for the CDR3 is TGCAGCGTTGAACAGGGGGCCCAGGCGGCCGAGCAGTACTTC.

The chain is built from TRBV20-1 and TRBJ2-7, with 8 bases aligning to TRBD2. Germline V gene sequence: CDR1 DFQATT, CDR2 SNEGSKA (reference sequence). The CDR3 contains 13 residues. The V gene end was trimmed by 6 bases and the J gene end by 2 bases; junction bases not matched to a gene: 6. CDR3 DNA sequence: TGCAGTGCCGGGAGGGACGCCCCCTACGAGCAGTACTTC. This sequence encodes CSAGRDAPYEQYF.

This rearrangement joins TRBV7-3 to TRBJ1-1, with D tentatively TRBD1 (5 bases). Germline lookup yields CDR1 SGHTA and CDR2 FQGTGA. V was shortened by 5 bases and J by 4 bases, with 20 bases between the two germline ends. This CDR3 has 16 residues. The CDR3 nucleotides are TGTGCCAGCAGCAGAAACTTCGGTCAGGGACCCACTGAAGCTTTCTTT. Translation: CASSRNFGQGPTEAFF.

The chain is built from TRBV5-5 and TRBJ2-7; 8 bases fit TRBD2. Germline CDR1 reads SGHKS; CDR2 reads YYEKEE (reference sequence). Germline trimming cut 3 bases from V and 3 bases from J; bases unmatched to any gene: 5. This CDR3 contains 14 residues. As DNA, the CDR3 is TGTGCCAGCAGCTCCCAGAGCGGGAGCTACGAGCAGTACTTC. Translating gives CASSSQSGSYEQYF.

This clonotype was detected many times. The rearrangement joins TRBV12-3 or TRBV12-4 to TRBJ1-1; D is possibly TRBD1 (6 bases). CDR3 length: 13 amino acids. The germline V and J ends were trimmed by 8 bases and 5 bases, with 15 bases remaining between them. DNA for the CDR3: TGTGCCAGCGGCCCGACAGGAAATACTGAAGCTTTCTTT. As protein: CASGPTGNTEAFF.

This clonotype has a handful of counts. This chain links TRBV28 with TRBJ1-5; D is uncertain. The V end lost 6 bases, the J end lost 3 bases, and 18 bases lay between the germline ends. This CDR3 region has 16 residues. Germline V gene sequence: CDR1 MDHEN, CDR2 SYDVKM. The CDR3 protein is CASRGRAKRVNQPQHF. The CDR3 DNA sequence: TGTGCCAGCAGAGGGAGGGCGAAGAGGGTCAATCAGCCCCAGCATTTT. Drawing the rest from reference TRBV28 and TRBJ1-5, the complete variable domain is DVKVTQSSRYLVKRTGEKVFLECVQDMDHENMFWYRQDPGLGLRLIYFSYDVKMKEKGDIPEGYSVSREKKERFSLILESASTNQTSMYLCASRGRAKRVNQPQHFGDGTRLSIL.

This CDR3 reads CASSSGGRGDNEQFF. DNA for the CDR3: TGCGCCAGCAGCTCTGGGGGCAGGGGGGACAATGAGCAGTTCTTC. The chain recombines TRBV5-1 with TRBJ2-1; weak D call: TRBD1 (7 bases). The CDR3 contains 15 residues. Trimming pared 3 bases from V and 5 bases from J, leaving 15 bases between. The germline V gene encodes CDR1 SGHRS and CDR2 YFSETQ.

For this clonotype: Being one base from a much bigger clone, this may be a read error. This rearrangement joins TRBV20-1 to TRBJ2-5; D is perhaps TRBD2 (5 bases). Germline V gene data show CDR1 as DFQATT and CDR2 as SNEGSKA (reference sequence). This CDR3 is 14 amino acids long. The CDR3: CRASKTSPQETQYF. The CDR3 bases are TGCCGTGCTAGCAAGACAAGCCCTCAAGAGACCCAGTACTTC.

The chain couples TRBV20-1 to TRBJ1-1; no clear D. The germline gives CDR1 DFQATT, CDR2 SNEGSKA (reference sequence). Trimming left V 2 bases short and J 1 base short, with 20 bases between. The CDR3 runs 17 residues. Written as DNA, the CDR3 is TGCAGTGCTAGAATCCATGGAGGTCGGGCGGCGAACACTGAAGCTTTCTTT. Translation gives CSARIHGGRAANTEAFF.

V is TRBV30 and J is TRBJ2-1; D is possibly TRBD2 (6 bases). V lost 5 bases, J lost 0 bases, and 11 bases lay in between. The CDR3 spans 14 residues. From germline, CDR1 is GTSNPN and CDR2 SVGIG (reference sequence). The CDR3, as DNA: TGTGCCTGGTGCGGGACCAGCTCCTACAATGAGCAGTTCTTC. Amino acid sequence: CAWCGTSSYNEQFF.

The chain combines TRBV6-1 with TRBJ1-2; D perhaps matches TRBD1 (6 bases). There are 15 residues in the CDR3. V was clipped by 6 bases and J by 1 base, with 15 bases between them. Germline assignment: CDR1 MNHNS and CDR2 SASEGT. The CDR3 bases are TGTGCCAGCAGGGAACGGAACAGGGATAACTATGGCTACACCTTC. The encoded protein is CASRERNRDNYGYTF.

This clonotype has a handful of counts. The V and J genes are TRBV7-3 and TRBJ2-3; the match to TRBD2 covers 11 bases. This CDR3 has 15 residues. Germline CDR1 SGHTA, CDR2 FQGTGA. V trimming: 4 bases; J trimming: 6 bases; junction bases outside the gene matches: 6. CDR3 in DNA: TGTGCCAGCAGCTCGCTAGCGGGAGGCATGGATACGCAGTATTTT. Translation gives CASSSLAGGMDTQYF.

The chain combines TRBV27 with TRBJ2-1; 12 nucleotides match TRBD2. The CDR3 is 19 amino acids. The V gene's germline CDR1 is MNHEY and CDR2 SMNVEV (reference sequence). V dropped 6 bases and J dropped 3; count of bases not matched to a gene: 15. Here the CDR3 reads CASSEIALAGGIDYNEQFF. In nucleotides, the CDR3 is TGTGCCAGCAGCGAGATTGCGCTAGCGGGAGGGATTGACTACAATGAGCAGTTCTTC.